This TCR beta chain derives from a study of human T cells and chemical hapten exposure. Background on the study: Once 0.01% DPC had been applied to the upper back by patch test, readings were taken at 6 days.

The study, taken as a whole, reports: Among TCRs, those above 1 in 1000 frequency were unaffected by DPC sensitization. Expanded TCR counts at PT1 were positively correlated with the patch test score.

Noted time point: patch test 2, 6 weeks after DPC sensitization. Regarding treatment: therapeutic diphenylcyclopropenone sensitization with weekly scalp DPC. Unfractionated whole blood was the source from which total RNA was extracted. This CDR3 spans 13 amino acids. V was shortened by 6 bases and J by 9 bases, with 12 bases between the two germline ends. Germline loops: CDR1 MNHNY, CDR2 SVGAGI (reference sequence). This clonotype has a count of ten or more. Its antigen is currently unknown. A single record per CDR3 protein comes from TCRdb applying MiXCR to the RACE reads. The top ten hold 3% to 4.5% of the sample, which has approximately 68,000 distinct CDR3 sequences, around 7.9% seen once.

The sequences come from whole blood, collected in connection with sensitization to the hapten diphenylcyclopropenone (DPC). V gene TRBV6-6 combines with J gene TRBJ1-6; D not resolved. The TCR originated in a woman between 45 and 60 years old with alopecia areata. Some clones in this sample may be carry-over from other donors' samples. The CDR3 DNA reads as TGTGCCAGCAGGGCAGCTGAGGGTTCACCCCTCCACTTT. The encoded protein is CASRAAEGSPLHF.